The clone carrying this T cell receptor (beta chain) has at least ten counts. Its matching antigen is unknown. This sample is part of a study of CD8 T cells in ankylosing spondylitis. Whole-study results and caveats: A TCR beta motif of eight or nine highly homologous variants seemed to mark ankylosing spondylitis blood.

TCRdb itself ran the 5' RACE reads through MiXCR, one entry per CDR3 protein. The table lists some 100,000 distinct CDR3 sequences, roughly 10% of them singletons. CDR1 and CDR2 (germline): SEHNR, FQNEAQ (reference sequence). The CDR3 is made up of 15 amino acids. J gave up 0 bases and V 5 bases, and 3 bases lay outside the gene matches. The sample comprised blood, either unsorted or a sorted T cell fraction (not recorded which). This receptor was taken from a male donor with ankylosing spondylitis. The rearrangement links TRBV7-9 to TRBJ2-1, with TRBD2 identical over 8 bases. The CDR3 DNA follows: TGTGCCAGCAGCGCTAGCGGGTCCTCCTACAATGAGCAGTTCTTC. Amino acid sequence: CASSASGSSYNEQFF. Filled out from reference TRBV7-9 and TRBJ2-1, the complete variable domain reads DTGVSQNPRHKITKRGQNVTFRCDPISEHNRLYWYRQTLGQGPEFLTYFQNEAQLEKSRLLSDRFSAERPKGSFSTLEIQRTEQGDSAMYLCASSASGSSYNEQFFGPGTRLTVL.